Sequencing of this T cell receptor (beta chain) was carried out in a study of T cells in localized non-small cell lung cancer (TCRdb year 2020). About the full investigation: The study analyzed T cell repertoires of approximately 240 early-stage NSCLC patients, comparing tumors and uninvolved tumor-adjacent lungs. All 240 or so NSCLC patients in the cohort were treatment-naive and had localized lung tumors that were resected. The mean age of the NSCLC patients was 60 to 85 years, with roughly 120 men and around 100 women. Broader findings and caveats from the paper: Because multi-region sequencing of the tumors was not done, intratumor heterogeneity could not be ruled out. Because the study design was exploratory, TCR variables were selected using unadjusted p-values without false-discovery rate correction. Longer overall survival was associated with higher T cell density in blood, whereas shorter survival was associated with higher clonality in adjacent lung. Of the top 100 tumor clones, a median of approximately 60 were detected in paired uninvolved adjacent lung; under 30 were also among that lung's top 100. Uninvolved tumor-adjacent lung showed the highest T cell clonality, higher than tumor, which suggests more focused antigenic responses in the adjacent lung.

At diagnosis, peripheral blood, uninvolved tumor-adjacent lung and tumor were collected and were preserved as a mix of fresh-frozen and FFPE material. For TCR repertoire profiling, blood samples were analyzed as peripheral blood mononuclear cells. In the case of this clone: No cognate antigen has been identified for it. The sample holds no much larger clone one base away, and base qualities are not on file.

The immunoSEQ Assay was used to sequence TCR beta CDR3 regions from DNA. The paper's processing steps were these. To compute T cell density, TCR beta template counts were normalized to usable DNA, which was estimated by amplifying housekeeping genes. Richness was estimated using the preseqR package, with extrapolation to 400,000 templates for PBMC samples and to 120,000 templates for tissue samples. Clonality was taken to be one minus Pielou's evenness. Differential abundance testing on productive amino-acid clonotypes, with a minimum total count of 5 and an alpha of 0.1, was used to identify tissue-enriched TCRs. Repertoire overlap between compartments was quantified with the Jaccard Index and Morisita Overlap Index. GLIPH grouped TCR beta CDR3s together with public tetramer-defined viral CDR3s, and a viral motif had to include at least three viral sequences and also show V-gene enrichment. In its TCRdb copy, this immuneACCESS table keeps in-frame sequences only and misses some clones. Where compared with another copy, unresolved V genes explain less than half of these, and the others have no known cause. Clone size and the V and J calls come from that table; the DNA yielded D and trimming. The sample table lists under 35,000 clones, 92% of them with a count of one. Roughly 1.9% of the sample is held by the ten biggest clonotypes.

V is pared back by 4 bases and J by 0 bases, with 16 bases lying between the germline termini. CDR1 and CDR2 are read off the germline V gene as SGHRS and YFSETQ. The cysteine opens and the phenylalanine closes a CDR3 of 16 amino acids. Only CDR3 DNA remains: 48 bases, in frame from the first base. The rearrangement combines TRBV5-1 with TRBJ1-1; no confident D gene assignment can be made. The material was peripheral blood, obtained before any cancer treatment. This sequence was found in a female donor at least 60 years old with stage I lung adenocarcinoma. CDR3 loop: CASSPGLGGMNTEAFF. In nucleotide form, the sequence is TGCGCCAGCAGCCCGGGCCTAGGCGGTATGAACACTGAAGCTTTCTTT.